This is a list of T cell receptor beta chains from one sample in a study of T cell changes during pregnancy in multiple sclerosis. Clones were sequenced by immunoSEQ multiplex PCR, and TCRdb holds only the in-frame ones, with some missing. The table records about 69,000 clones, just over 90% of them present only once. This sample comprised peripheral blood, obtained in the third trimester of pregnancy. The receptors stem from a female donor with multiple sclerosis, enrolled in a pregnancy study. The CDR3 runs from the conserved cysteine through the conserved F or W. The D gene is left open where the match is weak. Part of the rows lack a size; the others show once, few, many or a class for expanded clones.

V gene	clone size	J gene	D gene	CDR3 DNA	CDR3 protein
TRBV5-1	-	TRBJ2-3	-	TGCGCCAGCAGCTCCGGACTTGCCACAGATACGCAGTATTTT	CASSSGLATDTQYF
TRBV7-9	-	TRBJ1-6	TRBD1	TGTGCCAGCAGCTCGGGACAGGGGGCCCTCCACTTT	CASSSGQGALHF
TRBV30	-	TRBJ1-3	-	TGTGCCTGGAGCCGGGGGGGGGTAATTGGAAACACCATATATTTT	CAWSRGGVIGNTIYF
TRBV5-5	-	TRBJ1-2	-	TGTGCCAGCAGCTTGTCAGGAGGAAACTATGGCTACACCTTC	CASSLSGGNYGYTF
TRBV9	once	TRBJ1-5	-	TGTGCCAGCAGCGTAAGGAGCTGGCAGGGCCATCAGCCCCAGCATTTT	CASSVRSWQGHQPQHF
TRBV5-1	-	TRBJ2-6	-	TGCGCCAGCAGCCCTGACGGGGTCTCTGGGGCCAACGTCCTGACTTTC	CASSPDGVSGANVLTF
TRBV15	-	TRBJ1-5	TRBD1	TGTGCCACCAGCAGAGAGGGACAGAACAATCAGCCCCAGCATTTT	CATSREGQNNQPQHF
TRBV18	-	TRBJ1-6	-	TGTGCCAGCTCACCACGAGGCAGGGATTCCTATAATTCACCCCTCCACTTT	CASSPRGRDSYNSPLHF
TRBV7-6	-	TRBJ2-3	-	TGTGCCAGCAGCTTATTGTCTTCCATAGGGGGAACCTACCCCCATACGCAGTATTTT	CASSLLSSIGGTYPHTQYF
TRBV14	-	TRBJ1-2	TRBD1	TGTGCCAGCACCCGGACAGGCGATCGTGGCTACACCTTC	CASTRTGDRGYTF
TRBV7-3	-	TRBJ2-1	-	TGTGCCAGCAGCTTAAGTAGGGCAGGGCCCAATGAGCAGTTCTTC	CASSLSRAGPNEQFF
TRBV7-6	-	TRBJ1-4	-	TGTGCCAGCAGCTCCCCCTCGGGGGGGGAAAAACTGTTTTTT	CASSSPSGGEKLFF
TRBV4-1	-	TRBJ1-1	-	TGCGCCAGCAGCCAAGGGACAGCAACGATGAACACTGAAGCTTTCTTT	CASSQGTATMNTEAFF
TRBV4-1	-	TRBJ2-1	TRBD2	TGCGCCAGCAGCCAAATCGGGGTGCAGCGGGGGGCTCCCATGTCCTACAATGAGCAGTTCTTC	CASSQIGVQRGAPMSYNEQFF